The 2 T cell receptor beta chains in this list originate from one sample, sequenced in a study of human T cells and chemical hapten exposure. In TCRdb, the RACE reads were re-called with MiXCR into one record per CDR3 protein. Of under 95,000 distinct CDR3 sequences listed, 6.5% to 10% are singletons. Noted time point: pre-sensitization, week 0. Treatment meaning: therapeutic diphenylcyclopropenone sensitization with weekly scalp DPC. The sample was whole blood, taken in connection with sensitization to the hapten diphenylcyclopropenone (DPC). These receptors were collected from a man between 35 and 55 years old with alopecia areata. Some clones in this sample may be carry-over from other donors' samples.

V is TRBV4-1 and J is TRBJ2-5; a possible D gene is TRBD1 (8 bases). V was clipped by 0 bases and J by 4 bases, with 18 bases between them. This CDR3 is 17 amino acids long. Looked up from germline, CDR1 is MGHRA and CDR2 is YSYEKL. The CDR3 region has the DNA TGCGCCAGCAGCCAAGATGGCAGGGGGCCGGGGGGAGAGACCCAGTACTTC. It encodes CASSQDGRGPGGETQYF.

This clonotype turned up a few times. The rearrangement uses TRBV2 and TRBJ1-5; a possible D gene is TRBD1 (5 bases). Germline assignment: CDR1 SNHLY and CDR2 FYNNEI. This CDR3 comprises 14 residues. Trimming took off 6 bases at V and 7 bases at J, with 16 bases between the two ends. The CDR3 region is CASSSSGMEQPQHF. In DNA, the CDR3 is TGTGCCAGCAGCTCCTCAGGGATGGAGCAGCCCCAGCATTTT.